The present T cell receptor (beta chain) was sequenced within a study of OX40 agonist ivuxolimab in advanced cancers. Germline V lookup: CDR1 SNHLY, CDR2 FYNNEI. V gave up 3 bases and J gave up 8 bases, with 13 bases separating them. The CDR3 contains 13 residues. Repertoires were generated with immunoSEQ multiplex PCR, while TCRdb's copy carries only in-frame clones and drops some. There are roughly 65,000 clones in the sample; 70% to 90% occur only once, and 0.8% to 0.9% lies in the top ten. This clone appeared a few times. The gene calls are TRBV2 and TRBJ1-1; weak D call: TRBD1 (6 bases). The material sequenced was CD4+ or CD8+ T cells sorted from blood, taken in a trial of the OX40 agonist ivuxolimab. The TCR comes from an adult with an advanced solid tumor such as melanoma, head and neck, liver or kidney cancer. The CDR3 DNA is TGTGCCAGCAGTGACTGGGAGGGGGACGAAGCTTTCTTT. It is translated as CASSDWEGDEAFF.